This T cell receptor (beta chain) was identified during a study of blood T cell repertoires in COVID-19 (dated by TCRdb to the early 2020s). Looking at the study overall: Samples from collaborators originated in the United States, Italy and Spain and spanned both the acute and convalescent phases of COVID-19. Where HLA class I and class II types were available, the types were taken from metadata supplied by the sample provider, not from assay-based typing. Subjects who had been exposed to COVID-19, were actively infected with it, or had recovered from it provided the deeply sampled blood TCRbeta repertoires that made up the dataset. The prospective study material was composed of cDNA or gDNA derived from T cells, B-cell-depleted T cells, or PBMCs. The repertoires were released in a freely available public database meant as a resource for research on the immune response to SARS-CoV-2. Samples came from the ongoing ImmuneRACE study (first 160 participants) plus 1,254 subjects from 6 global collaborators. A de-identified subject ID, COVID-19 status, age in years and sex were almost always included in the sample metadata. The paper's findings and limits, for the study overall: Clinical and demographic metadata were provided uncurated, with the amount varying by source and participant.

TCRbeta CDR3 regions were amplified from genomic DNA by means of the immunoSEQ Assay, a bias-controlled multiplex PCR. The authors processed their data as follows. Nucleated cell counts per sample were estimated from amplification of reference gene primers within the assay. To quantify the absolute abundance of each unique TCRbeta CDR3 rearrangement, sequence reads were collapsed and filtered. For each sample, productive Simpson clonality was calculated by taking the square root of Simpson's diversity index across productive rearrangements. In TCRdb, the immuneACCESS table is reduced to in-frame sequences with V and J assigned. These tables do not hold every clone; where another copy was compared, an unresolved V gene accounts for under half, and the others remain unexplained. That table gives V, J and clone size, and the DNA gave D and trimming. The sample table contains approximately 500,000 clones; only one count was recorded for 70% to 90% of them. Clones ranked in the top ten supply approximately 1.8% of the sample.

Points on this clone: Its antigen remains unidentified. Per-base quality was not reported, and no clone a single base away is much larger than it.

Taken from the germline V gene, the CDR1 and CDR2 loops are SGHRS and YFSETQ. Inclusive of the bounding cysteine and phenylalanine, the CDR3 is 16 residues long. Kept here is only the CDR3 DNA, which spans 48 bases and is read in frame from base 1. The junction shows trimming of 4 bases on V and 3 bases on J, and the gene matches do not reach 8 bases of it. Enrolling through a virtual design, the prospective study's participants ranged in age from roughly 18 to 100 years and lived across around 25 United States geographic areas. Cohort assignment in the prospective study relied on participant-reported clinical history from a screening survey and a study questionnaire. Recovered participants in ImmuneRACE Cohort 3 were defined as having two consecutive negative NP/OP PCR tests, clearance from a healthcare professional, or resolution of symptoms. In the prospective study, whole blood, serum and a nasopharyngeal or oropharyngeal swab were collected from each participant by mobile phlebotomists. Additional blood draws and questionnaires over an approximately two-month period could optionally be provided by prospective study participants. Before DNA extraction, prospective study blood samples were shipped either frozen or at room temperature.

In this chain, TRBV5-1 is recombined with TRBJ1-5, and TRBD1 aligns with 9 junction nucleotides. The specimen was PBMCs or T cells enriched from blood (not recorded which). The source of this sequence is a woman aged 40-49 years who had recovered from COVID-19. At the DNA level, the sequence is TGCGCCAGCAGCATAGGGACAGGGAATAACAATCAGCCCCAGCATTTT. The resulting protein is CASSIGTGNNNQPQHF.